The rows below give T cell receptor beta chains drawn from one sample of a study of blood T cells in healthy people across ages. TCRdb re-derived calls from the 5' RACE reads in MiXCR, one entry per CDR3 protein. Among some 850,000 distinct CDR3 sequences listed, roughly 25% were seen once. This sample also belongs to another study, concerning T cells of mothers and their children.

Sequences were obtained from blood. The receptors stem from a boy aged 5-17 years in good health. Each CDR3 is given with its conserved first and last residue. D genes are given only for firm matches. For some rows the clone size is stated as once, few or many, or as a class when expanded; others skip it.

V	D	J	size	DNA	CDR3
TRBV7-9	.	TRBJ2-6	.	TGTGCCAGCGGGACGGCGGCTCCTGGGGCCAACGTCCTGACTTTC	CASGTAAPGANVLTF
TRBV6-2/TRBV6-3	.	TRBJ1-1	few	TGTGCCAGTCAAAGGGGAACTGAAGCTTTCTTT	CASQRGTEAFF
TRBV12-3/TRBV12-4	.	TRBJ1-2	few	TGTGCCTCAGGGGTTTCCTACTATGGCTACACCTTC	CASGVSYYGYTF
TRBV3-1	TRBD2	TRBJ2-2	.	TGTGCCAGCAGCCAAGGGAGGCCTAGCGGGGGTCACACCGGGGAGCTGTTTTTT	CASSQGRPSGGHTGELFF
TRBV12-3/TRBV12-4	.	TRBJ2-2	.	TGTGCCAGCAGTTTAACGTCCCAGGGCACCGGGGAGCTGTTTTTT	CASSLTSQGTGELFF
TRBV29-1	.	TRBJ2-7	.	TGCAGCGTTTCCGGGGCCCCTAAGGGGGATTTCTTC	CSVSGAPKGDFF
TRBV30	.	TRBJ2-7	.	TGTGCCTGGAGTGTAATGGGAACTTCCTACGAGCAGTACTTC	CAWSVMGTSYEQYF
TRBV29-1	.	TRBJ1-2	.	TGCAGCGTTGAAGAAGCCGAGAGCGGCTACACCTTC	CSVEEAESGYTF
TRBV5-1	.	TRBJ1-2	.	TGCGCCAGCAGCTCGGACCTGAACTATGGCTACACCTTC	CASSSDLNYGYTF
TRBV28	.	TRBJ1-2	few	TGTGCCAGCATCGCCCCCGGGGGAAACTATGGCTACACCTTC	CASIAPGGNYGYTF
TRBV12-5	TRBD1	TRBJ2-4	.	TGTGCTAGTGGTTTGGGCTCCGGGACAGGGGGCAGAAACATTCAGTACTTC	CASGLGSGTGGRNIQYF
TRBV29-1	.	TRBJ1-1	.	TGCAGCGTGGGGGACTGGAACACTGAAGCTTTCTTT	CSVGDWNTEAFF
TRBV29-1	.	TRBJ2-7	few	TGCAGCGCTTGGATTGGGCAGAACTCCTACGAGCAGTACTTC	CSAWIGQNSYEQYF
TRBV11-2	TRBD1	TRBJ1-2	once	TGTGCCAGCAGCCCAGGGACAGGGCCCTTCTATGGCTACACCTTC	CASSPGTGPFYGYTF